Sequencing of this T cell receptor beta chain was carried out in a study of beta chain features in type 1 diabetes. Study-wide context: Healthy donors and patients showed comparable age, gender and cell yields.

The study's findings and limits: TCRB CDR3s were moderately but significantly shorter in Type 1 diabetes patients in all four CD4+ subsets.

Comments on this clone: Its antigen is undetermined.

Since all of the isolated RNA was reverse transcribed, expressed TCRB transcripts were what got sequenced. Assay used: immunoSEQ multiplex PCR; TCRdb lists only in-frame clones, some missing. Of about 230,000 clones in the sample, more than 9% are singletons; the top ten hold 0.03% to 0.035%. Germline assignment: CDR1 SGHKS and CDR2 YYEKEE (reference sequence). The V and J ends lost 0 bases and 9 bases, in that order; junction bases with no gene match: 4. The CDR3 spans 14 residues. The sequence derives from a woman aged 18 to 35 in good health. Sequencing was carried out using naive CD4+ T cells from blood. The V and J genes are TRBV5-5 and TRBJ2-1; 9 bases are shared with TRBD2. The CDR3 is CASSLVAGAGEQFF. CDR3 coding DNA: TGTGCCAGCAGCTTGGTAGCGGGAGCAGGTGAGCAGTTCTTC. Looking up the rest from reference TRBV5-5 and TRBJ2-1 gives the full variable domain: DAGVTQSPTHLIKTRGQQVTLRCSPISGHKSVSWYQQVLGQGPQFIFQYYEKEERGRGNFPDRFSARQFPNYSSELNVNALLLGDSALYLCASSLVAGAGEQFFGPGTRLTVL.